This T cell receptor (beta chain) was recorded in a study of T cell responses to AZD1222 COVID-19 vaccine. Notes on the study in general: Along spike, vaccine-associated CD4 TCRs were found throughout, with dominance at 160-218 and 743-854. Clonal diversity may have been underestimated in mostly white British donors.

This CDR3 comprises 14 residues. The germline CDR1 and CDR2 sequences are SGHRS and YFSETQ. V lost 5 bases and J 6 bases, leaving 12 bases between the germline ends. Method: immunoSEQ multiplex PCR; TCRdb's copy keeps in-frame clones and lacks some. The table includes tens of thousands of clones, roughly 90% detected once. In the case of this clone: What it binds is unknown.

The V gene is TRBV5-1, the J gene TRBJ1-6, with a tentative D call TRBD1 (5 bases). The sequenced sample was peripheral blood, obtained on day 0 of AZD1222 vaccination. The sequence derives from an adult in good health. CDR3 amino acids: CASRGAGSNSPLHF. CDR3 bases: TGCGCCAGCAGGGGCGCAGGGAGTAATTCACCCCTCCACTTT.